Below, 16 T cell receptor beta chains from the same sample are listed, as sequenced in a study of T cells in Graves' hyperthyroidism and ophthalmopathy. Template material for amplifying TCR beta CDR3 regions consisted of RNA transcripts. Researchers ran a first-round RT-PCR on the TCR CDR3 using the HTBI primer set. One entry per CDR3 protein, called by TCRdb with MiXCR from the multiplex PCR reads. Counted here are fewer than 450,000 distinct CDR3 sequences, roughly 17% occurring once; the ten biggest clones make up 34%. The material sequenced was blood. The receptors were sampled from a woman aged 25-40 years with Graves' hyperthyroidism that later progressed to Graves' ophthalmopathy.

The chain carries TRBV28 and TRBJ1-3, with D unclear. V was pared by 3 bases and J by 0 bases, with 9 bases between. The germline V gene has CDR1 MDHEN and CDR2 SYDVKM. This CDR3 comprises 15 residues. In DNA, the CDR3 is TGTGCCAGCAGTTTTAGGGCCTTCTCTGGAAACACCATATATTTT. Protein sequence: CASSFRAFSGNTIYF.

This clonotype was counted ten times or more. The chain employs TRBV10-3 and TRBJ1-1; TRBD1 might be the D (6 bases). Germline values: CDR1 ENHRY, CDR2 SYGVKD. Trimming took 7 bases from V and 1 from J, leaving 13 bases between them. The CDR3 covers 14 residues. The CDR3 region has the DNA TGTGCCATCACGGCAGGGGTAGGGAACACTGAAGCTTTCTTT. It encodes CAITAGVGNTEAFF.

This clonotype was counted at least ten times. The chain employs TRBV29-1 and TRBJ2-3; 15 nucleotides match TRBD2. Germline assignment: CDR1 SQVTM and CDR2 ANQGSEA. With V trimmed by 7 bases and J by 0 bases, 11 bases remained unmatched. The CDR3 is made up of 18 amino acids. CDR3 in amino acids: CSADGTSGGYLSTDTQYF. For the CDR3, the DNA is TGCAGCGCCGACGGGACTAGCGGGGGGTACCTGAGCACAGATACGCAGTATTTT.

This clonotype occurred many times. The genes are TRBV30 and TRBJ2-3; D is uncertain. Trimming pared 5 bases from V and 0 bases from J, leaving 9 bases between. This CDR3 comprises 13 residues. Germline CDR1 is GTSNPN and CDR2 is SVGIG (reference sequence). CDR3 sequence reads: CAWGKHSTDTQYF. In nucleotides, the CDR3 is TGTGCCTGGGGTAAGCACAGCACAGATACGCAGTATTTT.

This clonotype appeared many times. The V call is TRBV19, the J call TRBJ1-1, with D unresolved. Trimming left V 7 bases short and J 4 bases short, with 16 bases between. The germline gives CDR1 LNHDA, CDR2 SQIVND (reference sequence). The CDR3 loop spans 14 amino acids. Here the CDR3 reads CASKEGPGSTEAFF. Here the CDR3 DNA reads TGTGCCAGTAAGGAGGGCCCCGGGTCCACTGAAGCTTTCTTT.

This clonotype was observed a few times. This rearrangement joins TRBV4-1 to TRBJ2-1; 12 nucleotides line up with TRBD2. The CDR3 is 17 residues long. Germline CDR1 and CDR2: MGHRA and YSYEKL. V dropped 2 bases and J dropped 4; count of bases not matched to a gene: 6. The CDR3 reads CASSQSRTSGGYNEQFF. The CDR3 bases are TGCGCCAGCAGCCAATCCCGAACTAGCGGGGGGTACAATGAGCAGTTCTTC.

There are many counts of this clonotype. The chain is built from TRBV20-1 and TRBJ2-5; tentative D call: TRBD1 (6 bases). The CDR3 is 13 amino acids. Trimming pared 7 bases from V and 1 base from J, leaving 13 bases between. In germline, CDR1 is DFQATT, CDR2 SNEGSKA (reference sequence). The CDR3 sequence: CSVSDSPQETQYF. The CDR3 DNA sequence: TGCAGTGTTTCGGACAGCCCCCAAGAGACCCAGTACTTC.

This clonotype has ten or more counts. The CDR3 reads CASILGGAIFETQYF. DNA for the CDR3: TGTGCCAGCATCCTAGGGGGGGCGATCTTTGAGACCCAGTACTTC. V gene TRBV7-8 combines with J gene TRBJ2-5, with a tentative D call TRBD2 (7 bases). Germline values: CDR1 SGHVS, CDR2 FQNEAQ. The CDR3 is 15 residues long. The V and J ends lost 7 bases and 5 bases respectively, with 20 bases between them. The full variable domain, with the rest looked up from reference TRBV7-8 and TRBJ2-5, is GAGVSQSPRYKVAKRGQDVALRCDPISGHVSLFWYQQALGQGPEFLTYFQNEAQLDKSGLPSDRFFAERPEGSVSTLKIQRTQQEDSAVYLCASILGGAIFETQYFGPGTRLLVL.

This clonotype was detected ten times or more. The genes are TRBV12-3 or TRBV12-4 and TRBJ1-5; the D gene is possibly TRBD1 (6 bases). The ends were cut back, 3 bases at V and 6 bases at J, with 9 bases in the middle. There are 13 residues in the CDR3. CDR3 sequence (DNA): TGTGCCAGCAGTTTGAGGGGGACTCAGCCCCAGCATTTT. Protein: CASSLRGTQPQHF.

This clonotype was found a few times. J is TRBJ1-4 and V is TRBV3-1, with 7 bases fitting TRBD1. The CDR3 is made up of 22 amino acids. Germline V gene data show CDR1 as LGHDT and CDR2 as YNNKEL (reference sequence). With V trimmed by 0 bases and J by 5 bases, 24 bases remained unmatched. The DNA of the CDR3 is TGTGCCAGCAGCCAAGACCCAGGGGGACTAGGACAGAAAAGCACATTGAATGAAAAACTGTTTTTT. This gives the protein CASSQDPGGLGQKSTLNEKLFF.

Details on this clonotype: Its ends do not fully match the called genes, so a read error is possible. This chain's CDR3 is CAWSRGSGANVPTF. CDR3 DNA: TGTGCCTGGAGTAGGGGATCTGGGGCCAACGTCCCGACTTTC. The gene calls are TRBV30 and TRBJ2-6, with a possible D match to TRBD1 (5 bases). Germline values: CDR1 GTSNPN, CDR2 SVGIG (reference sequence). The CDR3 extends over 14 amino acids.

CDR3 region: CATSDLLEASYEQYF. CDR3 nucleotides: TGTGCCACCAGTGATTTGCTAGAGGCGTCCTACGAGCAGTACTTC. The gene calls are TRBV24-1 and TRBJ2-7; D not resolved. CDR1 and CDR2 from the germline V gene are KGHDR and SFDVKD. This CDR3 contains 15 residues. V was cut by 0 bases and J by 1 base, with 9 bases left in between.

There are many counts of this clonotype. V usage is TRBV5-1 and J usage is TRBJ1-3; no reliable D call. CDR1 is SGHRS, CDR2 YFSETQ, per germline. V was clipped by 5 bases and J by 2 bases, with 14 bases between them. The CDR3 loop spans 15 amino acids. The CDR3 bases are TGCGCCAGCAGTTCATCGGCAGCGACTGGAAACACCATATATTTT. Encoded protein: CASSSSAATGNTIYF.

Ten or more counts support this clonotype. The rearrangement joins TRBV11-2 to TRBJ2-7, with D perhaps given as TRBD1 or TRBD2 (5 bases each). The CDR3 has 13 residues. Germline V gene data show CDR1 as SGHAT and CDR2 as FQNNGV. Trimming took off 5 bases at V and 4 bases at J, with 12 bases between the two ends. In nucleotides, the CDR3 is TGTGCCAGCAGCGTCCGGGACCGGTACGAGCAGTACTTC. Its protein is CASSVRDRYEQYF.

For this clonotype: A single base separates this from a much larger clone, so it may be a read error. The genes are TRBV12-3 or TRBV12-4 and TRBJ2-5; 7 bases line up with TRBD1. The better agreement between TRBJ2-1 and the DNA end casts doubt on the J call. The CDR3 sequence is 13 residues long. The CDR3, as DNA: TGTGCCAGCAGGGTACAGGGGCAAGAGACCCAGTTCTTC. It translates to CASRVQGQETQFF.

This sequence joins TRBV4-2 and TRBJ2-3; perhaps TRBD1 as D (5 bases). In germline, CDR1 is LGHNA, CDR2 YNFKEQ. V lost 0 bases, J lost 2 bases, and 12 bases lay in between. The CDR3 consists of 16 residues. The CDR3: CASSQDEAGNTDTQYF. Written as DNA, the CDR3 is TGTGCCAGCAGCCAAGATGAGGCAGGGAACACAGATACGCAGTATTTT.